These 23 T cell receptor beta chains share one sample of origin, sequenced in a study of OX40 agonist ivuxolimab in advanced cancers. The protocol was immunoSEQ multiplex PCR, while the TCRdb copy is restricted to in-frame clones and leaves out a portion. The profile shows around 40,000 clones, 86% of them singletons. Specimen: CD4+ or CD8+ T cells sorted from blood, collected in a trial of the OX40 agonist ivuxolimab. Receptor source: an adult with an advanced solid tumor such as melanoma, head and neck, liver or kidney cancer.

This clone appeared a single time. The chain has TRBV7-2 and TRBJ2-7; either TRBD1 or TRBD2 may fit D (6 bases each). The CDR3 length is 11 residues. CDR1 is SGHTA and CDR2 is FQGNSA in the germline V gene. Trimming took 8 bases from V and 4 from J, leaving 9 bases between them. As DNA, the CDR3 is TGTGCCAGCCTAGGGGGGTACGAGCAGTACTTC. As protein: CASLGGYEQYF.

The V call is TRBV6-1, the J call TRBJ1-1; no clear D. The CDR3 loop spans 13 amino acids. Germline CDR1 and CDR2: MNHNS and SASEGT. The V end lost 5 bases, the J end lost 4 bases, and 11 bases lay between the germline ends. The CDR3 sequence: CASSHLRSTEAFF. The CDR3 nucleotides are TGTGCCAGCAGTCACTTACGGAGCACTGAAGCTTTCTTT.

In this sample, this clone turned up once. The rearrangement links TRBV9 to TRBJ1-2; 7 bases are a match to TRBD1. The germline V gene encodes CDR1 SGDLS and CDR2 YYNGEE. The CDR3 sequence is 13 residues long. Unmatched junction bases numbered 6, after V lost 4 bases and J lost 6 bases. The CDR3 protein is CASSQPQGDGYTF. As DNA, the CDR3 is TGTGCCAGCAGCCAACCCCAGGGGGATGGCTACACCTTC.

This chain links TRBV6-5 with TRBJ1-1, with D possibly TRBD1 on 6 matching bases. Germline V gene sequence: CDR1 MNHEY, CDR2 SVGAGI. The CDR3 is made up of 14 amino acids. Trimming left V 2 bases short and J 8 bases short, with 15 bases between. DNA of the CDR3: TGTGCCAGCAGTTACGCCCCGGGGGGCCCCGAAGCTTTCTTT. Residues: CASSYAPGGPEAFF.

The chain employs TRBV6-5 and TRBJ1-3, with D hard to call. The CDR3 runs to 14 residues. Trimming stripped 5 bases from V and 0 bases from J, with 8 bases between. Germline V gene lookup returns CDR1 MNHEY and CDR2 SVGAGI. The CDR3 sequence is CASSPLISGNTIYF. CDR3 nucleotide sequence: TGTGCCAGCAGTCCACTTATCTCTGGAAACACCATATATTTT.

The chain links TRBV5-1 to TRBJ1-6; 10 bases map to TRBD1. Trimming at V came to 6 bases and at J to 8 bases, leaving 2 bases not matched to a gene. CDR3 length equals 13 residues. Germline assignment: CDR1 SGHRS and CDR2 YFSETQ. The CDR3 sequence: CASKGQGDSPLHF. Here the CDR3 DNA reads TGCGCCAGCAAAGGACAGGGGGATTCACCCCTCCACTTT.

V is TRBV27 and J is TRBJ1-5; D call uncertain. CDR3 length equals 16 residues. Looked up from germline, CDR1 is MNHEY and CDR2 is SMNVEV (reference sequence). The V and J ends lost 0 bases and 0 bases respectively, with 9 bases between them. The CDR3 sequence is CASSLSGVSSNQPQHF. DNA for the CDR3: TGTGCCAGCAGTTTATCGGGAGTTTCTAGCAATCAGCCCCAGCATTTT.

This clone was recorded once. The chain joins TRBV9 to TRBJ2-5, with D perhaps TRBD2 (5 bases). Germline V lookup: CDR1 SGDLS, CDR2 YYNGEE. V dropped 0 bases and J dropped 3 bases, with 12 bases sitting between them. The CDR3 length is 15 residues. CDR3 amino acids: CASSVVSSAKETQYF. CDR3 nucleotide sequence: TGTGCCAGCAGCGTAGTGAGTAGCGCGAAAGAGACCCAGTACTTC.

This rearrangement joins TRBV4-1 to TRBJ1-6; 10 bases map to TRBD1. This CDR3 comprises 16 residues. The trim removed 5 bases at V and 7 bases at J, leaving 8 bases unmatched. The germline CDR1 and CDR2 sequences are MGHRA and YSYEKL. The CDR3 coding sequence is TGCGCCAGCAGCTCCCGACAGGGGGCGCGAAATTCACCCCTCCACTTT. The encoded protein is CASSSRQGARNSPLHF.

The V gene is TRBV27, the J gene TRBJ2-3, with TRBD2 matching 11 bases. There are 15 residues in the CDR3. Germline V CDR1 and CDR2: MNHEY, SMNVEV (reference sequence). The J segment lost 6 bases and the V segment lost 3 bases, leaving 5 bases of the junction unmatched. This CDR3 reads CASSLGTSGSDTQYF. The CDR3 coding sequence is TGTGCCAGCAGTTTGGGTACTAGCGGGAGTGATACGCAGTATTTT.

This clone was detected a few times. The chain recombines TRBV30 with TRBJ1-1, with D unresolved. V lost 0 bases to trimming and J lost 1 base, with 9 bases between them. Germline loops: CDR1 GTSNPN, CDR2 SVGIG (reference sequence). The CDR3 covers 14 residues. The CDR3 here is CAWSVLSANTEAFF. The DNA of the CDR3 is TGTGCCTGGAGTGTACTATCGGCGAACACTGAAGCTTTCTTT.

The chain joins TRBV5-6 to TRBJ2-3, with a tentative D call TRBD1 (6 bases). Germline V gene sequence: CDR1 SGHDT, CDR2 YYEEEE. This CDR3 is built from 14 residues. V gave up 0 bases and J gave up 6 bases, with 11 bases separating them. CDR3 nucleotide sequence: TGTGCCAGCAGCTTGGGCAGGGGCAGGGATACGCAGTATTTT. Protein product: CASSLGRGRDTQYF.

About this clone itself: Its ends do not fully match the called genes, so a read error is possible. This rearrangement joins TRBV7-7 to TRBJ2-2; tentatively, D is TRBD1 (6 bases). The CDR3 totals 16 residues. Germline CDR1 and CDR2: SSHAT and FNYEAQ (reference sequence). The CDR3, as DNA: TGTGCTAGCAGCAGCCCGGCAGGGGCTACCGGCGGGGAGCTGTTTTTT. This codes for CASSSPAGATGGELFF.

The rearrangement joins TRBV6-6 to TRBJ1-2, with 7 bases fitting TRBD1. This CDR3 spans 15 amino acids. With V trimmed by 6 bases and J by 4 bases, 11 bases remained unmatched. Germline CDR1 reads MNHNY; CDR2 reads SVGAGI (reference sequence). The CDR3 DNA sequence: TGTGCCAGCAGAAACCGGGACAGCTATTTCTATGGCTACACCTTC. It translates to CASRNRDSYFYGYTF.

Within the sample, this clone is medium-sized. The chain carries TRBV13 and TRBJ2-2, with 16 bases identical to TRBD2. V dropped 5 bases and J dropped 5; count of bases not matched to a gene: 11. The CDR3 has 19 residues. Germline-derived CDR1 and CDR2 are PRHDT and FYEKMQ (reference sequence). The CDR3 here is CASSLGLAGGLGETGELFF. In DNA, the CDR3 is TGTGCCAGCAGCCTGGGACTAGCGGGAGGGCTCGGTGAAACCGGGGAGCTGTTTTTT. Looking up the rest from reference TRBV13 and TRBJ2-2 gives the full variable domain: AAGVIQSPRHLIKEKRETATLKCYPIPRHDTVYWYQQGPGQDPQFLISFYEKMQSDKGSIPDRFSAQQFSDYHSELNMSSLELGDSALYFCASSLGLAGGLGETGELFFGEGSRLTVL.

This clone was found once. The chain couples TRBV15 to TRBJ1-5; TRBD1 is a possible D gene (5 bases). Germline CDR1 reads LNHNV; CDR2 reads YYDKDF (reference sequence). This CDR3 region has 15 residues. V lost 2 bases and J lost 6, with 14 bases in between. The CDR3 DNA is TGTGCCACCAGCAGAATACGGTCTGGGGCTCAGCCCCAGCATTTT. Translating gives CATSRIRSGAQPQHF.

V gene TRBV7-8 combines with J gene TRBJ1-5; 7 bases fit TRBD1. CDR1 and CDR2 from the germline V gene are SGHVS and FQNEAQ. With V trimmed by 3 bases and J by 0 bases, 8 bases remained unmatched. This CDR3 spans 17 amino acids. Written as DNA, the CDR3 is TGTGCCAGCAGCTTGGGGCTGGGACAGAATAGCAATCAGCCCCAGCATTTT. This translates into CASSLGLGQNSNQPQHF.

This rearrangement joins TRBV15 to TRBJ1-2, with TRBD1 as a possible D gene (6 bases). CDR1 is LNHNV, CDR2 YYDKDF, per germline (reference sequence). CDR3 size: 14 residues. The germline V and J ends were trimmed by 0 bases and 2 bases, with 7 bases remaining between them. The CDR3 spells CATSRDRGNYGYTF. The CDR3 coding sequence is TGTGCCACCAGCAGAGATAGGGGGAACTATGGCTACACCTTC.

The gene calls are TRBV7-9 and TRBJ2-1, with D perhaps matching TRBD2 (6 bases). This CDR3 region has 14 residues. Between the trimmed V and J ends, which lost 1 base and 7 bases, there was a span of 11 bases. CDR1 and CDR2 from the germline V gene are SEHNR and FQNEAQ (reference sequence). CDR3 in DNA: TGTGCCAGCAGCTTAGATAGGACTATAAATGAGCAGTTCTTC. Its protein product is CASSLDRTINEQFF.

The CDR3 sequence is CASTLQGRETQYF. CDR3 bases: TGTGCCAGCACCCTACAGGGGCGGGAGACCCAGTACTTC. This chain uses TRBV11-2 with TRBJ2-5; 7 nucleotides agree with TRBD1. The CDR3 runs to 13 residues. In germline, CDR1 is SGHAT, CDR2 FQNNGV. The trim removed 7 bases at V and 5 bases at J, leaving 7 bases unmatched.

In this sample, this clone turned up a few times. This chain connects TRBV7-8 to TRBJ2-7; 7 nucleotides align to TRBD2. This CDR3 contains 14 residues. Germline V gene data show CDR1 as SGHVS and CDR2 as FQNEAQ. J lost 2 bases, V lost 5 bases, and 6 bases had no gene match. The CDR3 loop is CASSTRTRAYEQYF. The CDR3 DNA reads as TGTGCCAGCAGCACCCGGACTAGAGCCTACGAGCAGTACTTC.

The chain has TRBV7-2 and TRBJ2-3, with 13 bases fitting TRBD2. The J segment lost 2 bases and the V segment lost 5 bases, leaving 4 bases of the junction unmatched. From germline, CDR1 is SGHTA and CDR2 FQGNSA. This CDR3 has 16 residues. CDR3 coding DNA: TGTGCCAGCAGCGCCACTAGCGGGAGGGCCACAGATACGCAGTATTTT. Protein: CASSATSGRATDTQYF.

The table lists this clone with a count of one. V is TRBV10-2 and J is TRBJ2-7; D gene unclear. CDR1 and CDR2 from the germline V gene are WSHSY and SAAADI. The CDR3 is 11 amino acids. V lost 4 bases, J lost 6 bases, and 7 bases lay in between. CDR3 loop: CASSAGSEQYF. The DNA for the CDR3 is TGCGCCAGCAGTGCAGGTTCCGAGCAGTACTTC.